One and the same sample provided the 12 T cell receptor beta chains below, sequenced in a study of blood T cell repertoires in COVID-19. Some clones are missing from TCRdb's copy, which holds only in-frame ones; the method was immunoSEQ multiplex PCR. Of 70,000 to 80,000 clones in the sample, over 80% were seen once. The sample taken for sequencing was peripheral blood. Receptors originate from a woman between 45 and 60 years old with acute or convalescent COVID-19.

The rearrangement links TRBV7-2 to TRBJ2-3; D might be TRBD2 (5 bases). Trimming left V 1 base short and J 8 bases short, with 10 bases between. Germline-derived CDR1 and CDR2 are SGHTA and FQGNSA. This CDR3 is built from 13 residues. CDR3 nucleotides: TGTGCCAGCAGCTTAGGGGCTCGGGGTACGCAGTATTTT. This sequence encodes CASSLGARGTQYF.

The chain combines TRBV18 with TRBJ2-3, with TRBD1 matching over 7 bases. The CDR3 consists of 13 residues. Germline values: CDR1 KGHSH, CDR2 LQKENI. The V gene end was trimmed by 6 bases and the J gene end by 4 bases; junction bases not matched to a gene: 4. CDR3 nucleotide sequence: TGTGCCAGCTCGCCCGGGACAGCAGATACGCAGTATTTT. This encodes CASSPGTADTQYF.

This chain uses TRBV5-1 with TRBJ2-3, with 8 bases matching TRBD2. With V trimmed by 5 bases and J by 1 base, 6 bases remained unmatched. This CDR3 comprises 15 residues. Germline V gene data show CDR1 as SGHRS and CDR2 as YFSETQ. The CDR3: CASRTMTSGTDTQYF. CDR3 nucleotides: TGCGCCAGCAGGACTATGACTAGCGGCACAGATACGCAGTATTTT.

This clone was recorded only once. The chain couples TRBV30 to TRBJ1-5; TRBD1 agrees at 7 bases. The germline V gene has CDR1 GTSNPN and CDR2 SVGIG (reference sequence). CDR3 length: 15 amino acids. V lost 3 bases to trimming and J lost 1 base; unmatched junction nucleotides: 6. In DNA form, the CDR3 reads TGTGCCTGGAGCAGACAACAGGGGAGCAATCAGCCCCAGCATTTT. It specifies CAWSRQQGSNQPQHF.

The chain couples TRBV19 to TRBJ1-6; D remains unclear. Germline V gives CDR1 LNHDA, CDR2 SQIVND (reference sequence). This CDR3 is 12 amino acids long. The V end was cut by 6 bases, the J end by 8 bases, with 8 bases between. The CDR3 nucleotides read TGTGCCAGTAGCAAACAGTATTCACCCCTCCACTTT. Its translation is CASSKQYSPLHF.

The chain employs TRBV3-1 (or the pseudogene TRBV3-2) and TRBJ1-1; a weak D match, TRBD1 (6 bases). The ends were cut back, 4 bases at V and 1 base at J, with 10 bases in the middle. Germline V gene sequence: CDR1 LGHDT, CDR2 YNNKEL (reference sequence). The CDR3 contains 14 residues. The CDR3 coding sequence is TGTGCCAGCAGCCTCGGACAGCAGAACACTGAAGCTTTCTTT. Protein sequence: CASSLGQQNTEAFF.

The V and J genes are TRBV9 and TRBJ1-2; D may be TRBD1 (6 bases). The CDR3 sequence is 15 residues long. V shed 4 bases and J shed 5 bases, with 18 bases lying between them. Germline CDR1 is SGDLS and CDR2 is YYNGEE. CDR3 sequence (DNA): TGTGCCAGCAGCCGTCTGACAGGTGGCAGGTATGGCTACACCTTC. It codes for CASSRLTGGRYGYTF.

This chain uses TRBV2 with TRBJ1-6; TRBD1 is a possible D gene (5 bases). The CDR3 consists of 13 residues. Deletions cut 5 bases from V and 10 bases from J, with 12 bases between. The germline CDR1 and CDR2 sequences are SNHLY and FYNNEI. The CDR3 is CASSQGPGSPLHF. The CDR3 coding sequence is TGTGCCAGCAGTCAGGGCCCCGGGTCACCCCTCCACTTT.

The chain joins TRBV30 to TRBJ2-2; 8 bases line up with TRBD1. V shed 4 bases, J shed 0 bases, and the junction held 1 base outside the gene matches. The CDR3 spans 14 residues. Germline CDR1 reads GTSNPN; CDR2 reads SVGIG (reference sequence). CDR3 protein: CAWNRGANTGELFF. The CDR3 bases are TGTGCCTGGAACAGGGGGGCGAACACCGGGGAGCTGTTTTTT.

This chain joins TRBV19 and TRBJ1-1; D unresolved. V was clipped by 2 bases and J by 0 bases, with 7 bases between them. The germline CDR1 and CDR2 sequences are LNHDA and SQIVND (reference sequence). The CDR3 sequence is 14 residues long. In DNA, the CDR3 is TGTGCCAGTAGTATACCCCAAATGAACACTGAAGCTTTCTTT. Residues: CASSIPQMNTEAFF.

The chain has TRBV19 and TRBJ1-1; D is ambiguous. The ends were cut back, 5 bases at V and 0 bases at J, with 13 bases in the middle. This CDR3 contains 15 residues. The germline gives CDR1 LNHDA, CDR2 SQIVND (reference sequence). CDR3 in DNA: TGTGCCAGTAGTCCCGAAAATGCGGTGAACACTGAAGCTTTCTTT. It translates to CASSPENAVNTEAFF.

This chain joins TRBV28 and TRBJ2-6, with 8 positions matching TRBD1. J was trimmed by 1 base and V by 7 bases; bases with no gene match: 9. The germline CDR1 and CDR2 sequences are MDHEN and SYDVKM. The CDR3 is made up of 17 amino acids. The CDR3 is CASTITGGHSGANVLTF. For the CDR3, the DNA is TGTGCCAGCACCATCACAGGGGGGCATTCTGGGGCCAACGTCCTGACTTTC.